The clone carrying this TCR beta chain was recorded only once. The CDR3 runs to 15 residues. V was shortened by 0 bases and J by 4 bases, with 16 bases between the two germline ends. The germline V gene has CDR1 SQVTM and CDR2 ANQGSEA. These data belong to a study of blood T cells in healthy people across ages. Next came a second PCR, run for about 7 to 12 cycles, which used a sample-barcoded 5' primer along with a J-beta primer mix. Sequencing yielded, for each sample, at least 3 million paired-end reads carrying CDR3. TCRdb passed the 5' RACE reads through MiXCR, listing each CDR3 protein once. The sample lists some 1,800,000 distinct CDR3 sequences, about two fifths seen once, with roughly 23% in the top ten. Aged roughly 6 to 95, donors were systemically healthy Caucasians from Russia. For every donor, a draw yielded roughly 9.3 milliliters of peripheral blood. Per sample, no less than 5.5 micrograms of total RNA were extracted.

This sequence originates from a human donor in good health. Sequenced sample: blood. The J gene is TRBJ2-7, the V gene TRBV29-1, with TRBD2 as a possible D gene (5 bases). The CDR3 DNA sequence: TGCAGCGTTGAAGACACGGGGAGCTCGGGATACGAGCAGTACTTC. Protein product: CSVEDTGSSGYEQYF.